This record concerns one TCR beta chain sequence. Many counts were recorded for this clonotype. Its antigen is not yet known. Nothing much larger sits one base from this clone, and base qualities are not available. V trim: 5 bases; J trim: 0 bases; unmatched bases: 2. The CDR3 goes from the cysteine to the phenylalanine over 14 residues. The kept DNA is CDR3 alone, 42 bases in frame from the first base. Based on the germline V gene, the CDR1 and CDR2 sequences are SGHTA and FQGTGA. The data were obtained in a study of T cell repertoires in cytomegalovirus infection (dated by TCRdb to about 2019). Study-level background: Donor HLA type was relevant to the analysis, because carriage of CMV infection together with the matching HLA type was indicated by public TCR beta signatures.

The sequencing machine was an Illumina HiSeq 1500. TCRdb reanalyzed the raw reads on its own, using fastp at Q25 for trimming and MiXCR for clone calling, and kept in-frame beta chains. Here each entry gathers all rows of one CDR3 protein and keeps the most common genes and DNA. This sample is represented by 480,000 or so distinct CDR3 sequences; approximately 11% of them were singletons. The ten biggest clones cover roughly 10% of the sample. What the work shows at the level of the full study, not this receptor alone: In both this cohort and an independent cohort of some 350 donors, the cumulative frequency of public TCR beta family members distinguished carriers of CMV infection plus the relevant HLA type. In the ex vivo response, HLA-C-restricted CMV-specific TCR beta clonotypes were dominant, and in two of eight donors the single most frequent clonotype came from this HLA-C-restricted group.

The chain joins TRBV7-3 to TRBJ2-3; TRBD1 aligns with 7 central bases. Material: PBMCs. This receptor was obtained from a human donor in good health (CMV status not recorded). Some clones in this sample may be carry-over from other donors' samples. The DNA sequence is TGTGCCAGCAGCCGGACAGGTAGCACAGATACGCAGTATTTT. It translates to CASSRTGSTDTQYF.